Here is one TCR beta chain with its context. The CDR3 extends over 16 amino acids. Germline V gives CDR1 SGHRS, CDR2 YFSETQ. V shed 3 bases and J shed 7 bases, with 21 bases lying between them. The data are from a study of blood T cell repertoires in COVID-19. Method: immunoSEQ multiplex PCR; TCRdb's copy keeps in-frame clones and lacks some. The sample shows 80,000 to 100,000 clones, approximately 79% of them seen only once. This chain links TRBV5-1 with TRBJ2-3, with D possibly matching TRBD1 (5 bases). Material for sequencing was peripheral blood. The sequence came from a man in his 70s with active or convalescent COVID-19. The CDR3 DNA is TGCGCCAGCAGCTCGTGGGGCGGAAGGACGGCAAATACGCAGTATTTT. Its protein product is CASSSWGGRTANTQYF.